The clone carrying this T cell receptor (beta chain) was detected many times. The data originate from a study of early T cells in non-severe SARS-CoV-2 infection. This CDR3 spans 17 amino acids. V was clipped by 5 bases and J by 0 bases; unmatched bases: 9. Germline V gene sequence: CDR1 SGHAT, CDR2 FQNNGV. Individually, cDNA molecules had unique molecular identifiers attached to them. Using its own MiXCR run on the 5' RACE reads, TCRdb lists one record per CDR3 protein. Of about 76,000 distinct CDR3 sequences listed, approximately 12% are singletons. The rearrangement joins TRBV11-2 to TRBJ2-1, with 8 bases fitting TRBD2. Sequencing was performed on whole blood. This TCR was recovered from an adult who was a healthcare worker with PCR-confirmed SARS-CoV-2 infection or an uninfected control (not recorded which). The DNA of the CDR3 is TGTGCCAGCAGCACAAGGGAGGGGACTAGCTCCTACAATGAGCAGTTCTTC. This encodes CASSTREGTSSYNEQFF.